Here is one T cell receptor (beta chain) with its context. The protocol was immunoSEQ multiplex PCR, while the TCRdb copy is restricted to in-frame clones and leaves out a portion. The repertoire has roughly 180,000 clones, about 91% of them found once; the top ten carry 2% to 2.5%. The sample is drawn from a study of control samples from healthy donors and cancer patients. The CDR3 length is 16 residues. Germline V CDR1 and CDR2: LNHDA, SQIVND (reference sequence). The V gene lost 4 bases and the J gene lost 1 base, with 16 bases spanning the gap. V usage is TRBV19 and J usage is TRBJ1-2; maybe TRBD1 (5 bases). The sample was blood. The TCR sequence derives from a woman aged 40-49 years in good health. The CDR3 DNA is TGTGCCAGTAGTAGACGATCACCGGGGGGTAACTATGGCTACACCTTC. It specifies CASSRRSPGGNYGYTF.